These T cell receptor beta chains were read from a single sample in a study of identical twins. Via MiXCR, TCRdb re-called the 5' RACE reads, giving one row per CDR3 protein. This table has hundreds of thousands of distinct CDR3 sequences, about 14% appearing once. Sequencing was carried out using memory (CD45RO+) T cells sorted from blood. These receptors came from a woman aged 18-35 years in good health. Both conserved end residues are part of each CDR3. Fields, in order: V gene, D gene, J gene, clone size, CDR3 protein, CDR3 DNA. A D gene is named only where the DNA matches it firmly. Expanded clones are given a class, and other clones once, few, many or no size at all.

TRBV7-9	.	TRBJ2-1	.	CASSPALGGGNEQFF	TGTGCCAGCAGCCCCGCGTTGGGGGGTGGAAATGAGCAGTTCTTC
TRBV3-1	.	TRBJ2-5	few	CASSQAGLHTLSQYF	TGTGCCAGCAGCCAAGCGGGACTCCACACGTTGTCCCAGTACTTC
TRBV5-1	.	TRBJ1-2	.	CASSLYVGDGYTF	TGCGCCAGCAGCTTGTATGTGGGCGATGGCTACACCTTC
TRBV10-3	TRBD1	TRBJ1-4	few	CAGRTGLDEKLFF	TGTGCCGGACGGACAGGGTTAGATGAAAAACTGTTTTTT
TRBV7-2	.	TRBJ2-5	few	CASSLSKETQYF	TGTGCCAGCAGCTTAAGTAAAGAGACCCAGTACTTC
TRBV20-1	.	TRBJ1-2	few	CSAHGGGYTF	TGCAGTGCTCACGGCGGTGGCTACACCTTC
TRBV7-2	TRBD1	TRBJ1-1	many	CASSLLTGVTEAFF	TGTGCCAGCAGCTTACTCACAGGGGTCACTGAAGCTTTCTTT
TRBV12-3/TRBV12-4	TRBD2	TRBJ2-1	.	CASSLIAGGPSEQFF	TGTGCCAGCAGTTTAATAGCGGGGGGGCCGAGTGAGCAGTTCTTC
TRBV6-1	.	TRBJ2-7	few	CASRLSRGSYEQYF	TGTGCCAGCAGATTGTCCAGGGGCTCCTACGAGCAGTACTTC
TRBV5-1	TRBD2	TRBJ2-3	few	CASSFGGRTDTQYF	TGCGCCAGCAGCTTCGGCGGGAGGACAGATACGCAGTATTTT
TRBV5-1	TRBD2	TRBJ2-5	.	CASSFAAGEETQYF	TGCGCCAGCAGCTTCGCAGCGGGGGAAGAGACCCAGTACTTC
TRBV7-8	TRBD2	TRBJ2-7	.	CASSASGRARVYEQYF	TGTGCCAGCAGCGCGAGCGGGAGGGCCAGGGTCTACGAGCAGTACTTC
TRBV15	.	TRBJ2-5	few	CATESFLLGVETQYF	TGTGCCACAGAATCTTTTCTCCTAGGTGTGGAGACCCAGTACTTC
TRBV7-9	TRBD2	TRBJ2-3	many	CASSPAPSGGRADTQYF	TGTGCCAGCAGCCCCGCACCGAGCGGGGGCCGGGCAGATACGCAGTATTTT
TRBV25-1	.	TRBJ1-1	many	CASSALTGNTEAFF	TGTGCCAGCAGTGCGCTGACAGGGAACACTGAAGCTTTCTTT
TRBV12-3/TRBV12-4	.	TRBJ2-7	.	CASSFQGKAAYEQYF	TGTGCCAGCAGTTTTCAGGGTAAGGCTGCCTACGAGCAGTACTTC
TRBV2	.	TRBJ1-3	few	CASHPYGAGGNTIYF	TGTGCCAGCCATCCTTATGGGGCTGGTGGAAACACCATATATTTT
TRBV7-6	TRBD1	TRBJ1-6	few	CASSSKPGQKNSPLHF	TGTGCCAGCAGCTCGAAACCGGGACAGAAGAATTCACCCCTCCACTTT
TRBV19	.	TRBJ1-5	.	CASGGRAQPQHF	TGTGCCTCGGGAGGGAGGGCTCAGCCCCAGCATTTT
TRBV5-1	.	TRBJ2-2	many	CASSVQGTGELFF	TGCGCCAGCAGCGTACAGGGCACCGGGGAGCTGTTTTTT
TRBV24-1	.	TRBJ2-5	.	CATSSAGKEGETQYF	TGTGCCACCAGTTCGGCAGGGAAAGAGGGCGAGACCCAGTACTTC
TRBV6-1	.	TRBJ2-3	few	CASSDPWGGLGDTQYF	TGTGCCAGCAGCGACCCTTGGGGGGGGCTGGGAGATACGCAGTATTTT
TRBV27	.	TRBJ1-1	few	CASSSGGHLRTEAFF	TGTGCCAGCAGTTCCGGGGGGCATCTTAGGACTGAAGCTTTCTTT
TRBV7-9	.	TRBJ1-1	.	CASSAQGETEAFF	TGTGCCAGCAGCGCTCAGGGAGAGACTGAAGCTTTCTTT
TRBV20-1	TRBD2	TRBJ2-1	.	CSAKGLAGATHYNEQFF	TGCAGTGCTAAGGGGCTAGCGGGGGCCACTCACTACAATGAGCAGTTCTTC
TRBV7-3	TRBD1	TRBJ2-1	few	CASSFGTGKDNEQFF	TGTGCCAGCAGCTTCGGGACAGGGAAAGACAATGAGCAGTTCTTC
TRBV20-1	.	TRBJ2-3	.	CSAYPPGSDTQYF	TGCAGTGCTTACCCCCCAGGGTCAGATACGCAGTATTTT
TRBV29-1	.	TRBJ2-3	few	CSVESGTDTQYF	TGCAGCGTTGAATCTGGGACAGATACGCAGTATTTT
TRBV5-1	TRBD1	TRBJ1-4	few	CASSLLRGTEDEKLFF	TGCGCCAGCAGCTTGCTGAGGGGGACAGAGGATGAAAAACTGTTTTTT
TRBV6-5	.	TRBJ1-1	.	CASSYSAAVNTEAFF	TGTGCCAGCAGTTACTCGGCCGCGGTGAACACTGAAGCTTTCTTT
TRBV20-1	.	TRBJ2-3	many	CSASFAGTTDTQYF	TGCAGTGCTAGCTTTGCGGGGACCACAGATACGCAGTATTTT
TRBV5-1	TRBD2	TRBJ2-2	.	CASSSTSGRATGELFF	TGCGCCAGCAGCTCTACTAGCGGGAGGGCCACCGGGGAGCTGTTTTTT
TRBV18	TRBD2	TRBJ2-3	.	CASSPVGPSGWRDTQYF	TGTGCCAGCTCACCAGTTGGGCCTAGCGGGTGGAGAGATACGCAGTATTTT
TRBV29-1	TRBD1	TRBJ1-6	many	CSGGDSLDSPLHF	TGCAGCGGTGGGGACAGCCTCGATTCACCCCTCCACTTT
TRBV5-8	TRBD1	TRBJ1-2	.	CASSITGASNYGYTF	TGTGCCAGCAGCATCACAGGGGCGTCTAACTATGGCTACACCTTC
TRBV11-3	.	TRBJ2-1	.	CASSAMDTSNEQFF	TGTGCCAGCAGCGCGATGGACACCAGCAATGAGCAGTTCTTC
TRBV20-1	TRBD1	TRBJ1-2	few	CSARAGGLYGYTF	TGCAGTGCTAGAGCAGGGGGCTTGTATGGCTACACCTTC
TRBV6-5	.	TRBJ2-7	few	CASIDPQQYF	TGTGCCAGCATCGATCCTCAGCAGTACTTC
TRBV18	TRBD2	TRBJ2-3	.	CASSPSRLAGTDTQYF	TGTGCCAGCTCACCCTCGAGGCTAGCGGGGACAGATACGCAGTATTTT
TRBV20-1	TRBD1	TRBJ1-6	few	CSAGYGQVNSPLHF	TGCAGTGCTGGGTACGGACAGGTTAATTCACCCCTCCACTTT
TRBV20-1	.	TRBJ1-2	.	CSAHGAIGGYTF	TGCAGTGCCCACGGGGCTATCGGTGGCTACACCTTC
TRBV5-1	TRBD2	TRBJ2-1	few	CASSLGRHGRDNEQFF	TGCGCCAGCAGCTTGGGCAGACACGGGAGGGACAATGAGCAGTTCTTC
TRBV5-1	.	TRBJ2-3	.	CASSSRDSTDTQYF	TGCGCCAGCAGCTCCCGGGACAGCACAGATACGCAGTATTTT
TRBV10-1	.	TRBJ2-1	many	CASGRGFPNEQFF	TGCGCCAGCGGGCGAGGGTTCCCGAATGAGCAGTTCTTC
TRBV4-3	TRBD2	TRBJ2-5	.	CASSQEELATSTYQETQYF	TGCGCCAGCAGCCAAGAGGAGCTTGCGACTAGCACTTATCAAGAGACCCAGTACTTC